This is a list of T cell receptor beta chains from one sample in a study of T cells in Graves' hyperthyroidism and ophthalmopathy. MiXCR, applied by TCRdb to the multiplex PCR reads, yields one record per CDR3 protein. The data hold about 570,000 distinct CDR3 sequences, with 46% observed a single time. What was sequenced was peripheral blood or thyroid tissue (not recorded which). These receptors came from an adult woman with Graves' disease, either hyperthyroidism or ophthalmopathy (not recorded which). The CDR3 runs from the conserved cysteine through the conserved F or W. A D gene is named only where the DNA matches it firmly. Clone size appears in some rows only: once, few, many, or a class for an expanded clone.

cdr3_length d_call j_call clone_size v_call cdr3_nt cdr3_aa
16 TRBD1 TRBJ1-6 many TRBV10-3 TGTGCCATCAGTCTAAACTTCGGGACAGCTGATTCACCCCTCCACTTT CAISLNFGTADSPLHF
12 NA TRBJ2-7 NA TRBV7-9 TGTGCCAGCAGGTCGGGGGTCGGAGAGCAGTACTTC CASRSGVGEQYF
15 TRBD1 TRBJ1-5 many TRBV20-1 TGCAGTGCTCAGACAGGGGGTTATAGCAATCAGCCCCAGCATTTT CSAQTGGYSNQPQHF
14 TRBD1 TRBJ1-4 many TRBV19 TGTGCCAGTAGTAACAGGGGGCAAGAAGAAAAACTGTTTTTT CASSNRGQEEKLFF
15 NA TRBJ1-5 many TRBV28 TGTGCCAGCAGGCCCTGGGAGGAGGTCAATCAGCCCCAGCATTTT CASRPWEEVNQPQHF
14 NA TRBJ1-5 NA TRBV20-1 TGCAGTGCTGCGGGACGCAATTTCAATCAGCCCCAGCATTTT CSAAGRNFNQPQHF
14 NA TRBJ2-7 NA TRBV7-9 TGTGCCAGCAGCCCACCCCTCGCCACCTACGAGCAGTACTTC CASSPPLATYEQYF
15 NA TRBJ2-2 many TRBV7-8 TGTGCCAGCAGCTTAGAACTAGTTGTGACCGGGGAGCTGTTTTTT CASSLELVVTGELFF
17 NA TRBJ1-3 NA TRBV15 TGTGCCACCAGCAGAACTACAGGAACAGACTCTGGAAACACCATATATTTT CATSRTTGTDSGNTIYF
15 NA TRBJ1-2 NA TRBV7-8 TGTGCCAGCAGCTTAGGTGGGCGGAATAACTATGGCTACACCTTC CASSLGGRNNYGYTF
15 TRBD2 TRBJ2-5 NA TRBV7-2 TGTGCCAGCAGCCGACGGCGGGAGAGGGGAGAGACCCAGTACTTC CASSRRRERGETQYF
14 NA TRBJ1-2 many TRBV19 TGTGCCAGCTCCTTGGACGGCTCTAACTATGGCTACACCTTC CASSLDGSNYGYTF
14 TRBD1 TRBJ1-2 NA TRBV29-1 TGCAGCGTCGGACCTGAGGGGGCCGGCTATGGCTACACCTTC CSVGPEGAGYGYTF
14 NA TRBJ2-7 NA TRBV29-1 TGCAGCGTAGGTCGGACCCAGGGGAGGGACGAGCAGTACTTC CSVGRTQGRDEQYF
18 TRBD2 TRBJ2-1 NA TRBV9 TGTGCCAGCAGCGCCACCCCGGGACTAGCGGGAGGGCCGGGTGAGCAGTTCTTC CASSATPGLAGGPGEQFF
13 NA TRBJ2-7 few TRBV6-1 TGTGCCATCAGTGAAGCGGAGATCTACGAGCAGTACTTC CAISEAEIYEQYF
15 TRBD2 TRBJ2-7 many TRBV11-2 TGTGCCAGCACCCGCCCGGGGAGGGGTTCCTACGAGCAGTACTTC CASTRPGRGSYEQYF
14 NA TRBJ2-5 many TRBV5-1 TGCGCCAGCATTTCAGGGACGAACCAAGAGACCCAGTACTTC CASISGTNQETQYF
13 TRBD2 TRBJ2-7 few TRBV29-1 TGCAGCGTTGGGGCTGGGAGGGTCTACGAGCAGTACTTC CSVGAGRVYEQYF
15 TRBD1 TRBJ2-2 NA TRBV7-9 TGTGCCAGCAGCCCCCGACAGGGCATGAGCGGGGAGCTGTTTTTT CASSPRQGMSGELFF
14 NA TRBJ2-3 NA TRBV29-1 TGCAGCTCACAGGGGGCTAGCGGGAGCGAGACGCAGTATTTT CSSQGASGSETQYF
12 NA TRBJ2-5 NA TRBV29-1 TGCAGCGTTGTAGGCTTGAGGGAGACCCAGTACTTC CSVVGLRETQYF
14 NA TRBJ2-2 many TRBV6-5 TGTGCCAGCCGCCCCGCCCCGAACACCGGGGAGCTGTTTTTT CASRPAPNTGELFF
15 TRBD2 TRBJ2-5 NA TRBV11-2 TGTGCCAGCAGCACCCCGACTAGCGGGACGACGACCCAGTACTTC CASSTPTSGTTTQYF
12 NA TRBJ2-7 NA TRBV15 TGTGCCACCAGCGGGAGGAATAACGAGCAGTACTTC CATSGRNNEQYF
13 NA TRBJ2-7 many TRBV7-9 TGTGCCAGCAGCTTGGACGTAGCCTACGAGCAGTACTTC CASSLDVAYEQYF
14 NA TRBJ1-2 NA TRBV10-3 TGTGCCATCAGTGAGAGTCAGGGGTGGGTTGGCTACACCTTC CAISESQGWVGYTF
15 TRBD1 TRBJ1-6 many TRBV12-3/TRBV12-4 TGTGCCAGCAGTTCAGGACAGGTCCTCACCGCACCCCTCCACTTT CASSSGQVLTAPLHF
13 TRBD2 TRBJ2-7 NA TRBV20-1 TGCAGTGCCGGGGACTACCGGGTCTACGAGCAGTACTTC CSAGDYRVYEQYF
13 NA TRBJ2-7 once TRBV10-3 TGTGCCATCAGTGACCCCCGGGACTACGAGCAGTACTTC CAISDPRDYEQYF
15 TRBD1 TRBJ1-2 NA TRBV10-3 TGTGCCAGCCGGGACAGGGGCCCGTCCACGGATGGCTACACCTTC CASRDRGPSTDGYTF
16 NA TRBJ2-2 NA TRBV19 TGTGCCAGTAGTAGGGGGTACTCTGGGGCCACCGGGGAGCTGTTTTTT CASSRGYSGATGELFF
12 NA TRBJ1-5 few TRBV29-1 TGCAGCGTTGGGGGAAGGAATCAGCCCCAGCATTTT CSVGGRNQPQHF
13 NA TRBJ2-2 few TRBV30 TGTGCCTGGACTCGACTTTATCCCGGGGAGCTGTTTTTT CAWTRLYPGELFF
20 TRBD2 TRBJ2-6 NA TRBV19 TGTGCCAGTAGTTCCCCGGCAACTAGCGGGGGGTACTCTGGGGCCAACGTCCTGACTTTC CASSSPATSGGYSGANVLTF
14 NA TRBJ2-7 NA TRBV7-6 TGTGCCAGCAGCTTTTACAGGACCACCTACGAGCAGTACTTC CASSFYRTTYEQYF
16 NA TRBJ2-6 NA TRBV19 TGTGCCAGTAACCTTAGGGGGTACTCTGGGGCCAACGTCCTGACTTTC CASNLRGYSGANVLTF
14 TRBD1 TRBJ2-7 few TRBV13 TGTGCCAGCAGTTTTTGGGACAGAGCCTACGAGCAGTACTTC CASSFWDRAYEQYF
15 NA TRBJ2-6 many TRBV14 TGTGCCAGCTCCCTTGGGGCGCCTGGGGCCAACGTCCTGACTTTC CASSLGAPGANVLTF
14 NA TRBJ1-5 few TRBV20-1 TGCAGTGCTAGACTGCTCAGGGCCGATTCACCCCAGCATTTT CSARLLRADSPQHF
15 TRBD1 TRBJ1-6 few TRBV10-3 TGTGCCATCAGTGAGTCCAGACAGGGGAATTCACCCCTCCACTTT CAISESRQGNSPLHF
14 NA TRBJ1-5 many TRBV6-8 TGTGCCAGCAGCATTCTCCCAGGCAATCAGCCCCAGCATTTT CASSILPGNQPQHF
11 NA TRBJ2-5 many TRBV5-1 TGTGCCAGCAGCCGGGAAGAGACCCAGTACTTC CASSREETQYF